Below, one T cell receptor beta chain is given with its context. Antigen specificity is unknown. This sample was taken from a study of T cells in tuberculosis. Overall study results and limits: Shorter CDR3-alpha in active tuberculosis partly drove smaller distances.

Only in-frame clones appear in the TCRdb table, and some are missing; sequencing was by immunoSEQ multiplex PCR. In the table there are approximately 30,000 clones, approximately 90% of which are singletons. What was sequenced was PBMCs. The sequence was collected from a donor aged 10-29 years with latent tuberculosis or without tuberculosis infection.

CDR3 coding DNA: TGTGCCAGCAGCGCCCTGCCAGGGGATACTGAAGCTTTCTTT. Protein: CASSALPGDTEAFF. The chain links TRBV7-6 to TRBJ1-1; TRBD1 might be the D (6 bases). V was pared by 5 bases and J by 5 bases, with 15 bases between. Germline V gene lookup returns CDR1 SGHVS and CDR2 FNYEAQ. This CDR3 is built from 14 residues. The full variable domain, its missing parts supplied by reference TRBV7-6 and TRBJ1-1, is GAGVSQSPRYKVTKRGQDVALRCDPISGHVSLYWYRQALGQGPEFLTYFNYEAQQDKSGLPNDRFSAERPEGSISTLTIQRTEQRDSAMYRCASSALPGDTEAFFGQGTRLTVV.